This TCR beta chain was captured by sequencing in a study of T cell changes during pregnancy in multiple sclerosis. TCRdb's copy holds only in-frame clones and misses some; the assay was immunoSEQ multiplex PCR. This table has fewer than 110,000 clones, roughly nine tenths appearing once. The germline CDR1 and CDR2 sequences are SGHTA and FQGTGA. CDR3 length equals 15 residues. V lost 1 base, J lost 0 bases, and 8 bases lay in between. V and J are TRBV7-3 and TRBJ2-3; D gene uncertain. This receptor was taken from a female donor with multiple sclerosis, enrolled in a pregnancy study. Sequencing used peripheral blood, obtained after pregnancy. DNA of the CDR3: TGTGCCAGCAGCTTAATGTCGACTAGCACAGATACGCAGTATTTT. As protein: CASSLMSTSTDTQYF.